This TCR beta chain was obtained from a study of blood T cell repertoires in COVID-19. Study-level background: Samples of COVID-19 (acute and convalescent) were obtained from the United States, Italy and Spain.

The germline CDR1 and CDR2 sequences are MRHNA and SNTAGT. Trimming pared 0 bases from V and 5 bases from J, leaving 11 bases between. The CDR3 is 15 amino acids. Generated by immunoSEQ multiplex PCR, the TCRdb table keeps only in-frame clones and is missing some. This repertoire shows approximately 290,000 clones, around 90% found once; its top ten account for 0.95% to 1.2%. J is TRBJ1-5 and V is TRBV6-4, with D hard to call. The source of this sequence is a woman younger than 45 who had recovered from COVID-19. The specimen sequenced was PBMCs or T cells enriched from blood (not recorded which). The CDR3 coding sequence is TGTGCCAGCAGTGACTCGGTAAGCAACCATCAGCCCCAGCATTTT. Amino acids: CASSDSVSNHQPQHF.